The 28 T cell receptor beta chains presented below share a single source sample, sequenced in a study of beta chain features in type 1 diabetes. The entirety of the isolated RNA underwent reverse transcription, so expressed TCRB transcripts were sequenced. Produced via immunoSEQ multiplex PCR; TCRdb's table is partial and in-frame only. Of about 320,000 clones listed, less than 15% are singletons. Material: central memory CD4+ T cells from blood. These receptor sequences come from a man aged 25 to 45 in good health.

This sequence joins TRBV6-5 and TRBJ2-7; D not resolved. The V gene's germline CDR1 is MNHEY and CDR2 SVGAGI. The CDR3 has 14 residues. V was trimmed by 5 bases and J by 1 base, leaving 12 bases between them. CDR3 protein: CASSRGSLSYEQYF. CDR3 nucleotide sequence: TGTGCCAGCAGTCGTGGTAGTCTGTCCTACGAGCAGTACTTC.

This clone has a handful of counts. The chain joins TRBV7-7 to TRBJ1-6; 8 nucleotides line up with TRBD1. The germline CDR1 and CDR2 sequences are SSHAT and FNYEAQ (reference sequence). The CDR3 is made up of 17 amino acids. V was pared by 1 base and J by 7 bases, with 9 bases of the junction left unmatched. This CDR3 is CASSLGPPGQENSPLHF. CDR3 nucleotides: TGTGCCAGCAGCTTAGGCCCCCCGGGACAGGAGAATTCACCCCTCCACTTT.

This clone was seen only a few times. The rearrangement uses TRBV7-9 and TRBJ1-4; possibly TRBD1 for D (5 bases). Per the germline V gene, CDR1 is SEHNR and CDR2 is FQNEAQ (reference sequence). V was cut by 1 base and J by 5 bases, with 17 bases left in between. CDR3 size: 17 residues. CDR3 bases: TGTGCCAGCAGCTTAGATATGGGGACGGCTTACAATGAAAAACTGTTTTTT. Residues: CASSLDMGTAYNEKLFF.

This clone has only a few counts. The CDR3 bases are TGTGCCAGCAGCTCGTACTCCGGCGGTCGAGAGACCCAGTACTTC. Translated: CASSSYSGGRETQYF. The chain carries TRBV5-6 and TRBJ2-5; D is unclear. The length of the CDR3 is 15 residues. Trimming took off 3 bases at V and 4 bases at J, with 16 bases between the two ends. The V gene's germline CDR1 is SGHDT and CDR2 YYEEEE.

This clone came up a few times. The chain combines TRBV5-6 with TRBJ2-1; TRBD2 aligns across 7 bases. This CDR3 spans 14 amino acids. Germline CDR1 SGHDT, CDR2 YYEEEE. Losses at the gene ends were 0 bases for V and 15 bases for J; bases not matched to a gene: 12. CDR3 bases: TGTGCCAGCAGCTTGGTGTCGGCTAGCGGAGTGGGGTTCTTC. It codes for CASSLVSASGVGFF.

This clone was detected only a few times. The rearrangement links TRBV7-2 to TRBJ2-3; D could derive from TRBD1 or TRBD2 (5 bases each). The CDR3 contains 16 residues. Trimming stripped 3 bases from V and 1 base from J, with 14 bases between. CDR1 is SGHTA and CDR2 is FQGNSA in the germline V gene. CDR3 region: CASSLGTGFGTDTQYF. For the CDR3, the DNA is TGTGCCAGCAGCTTGGGGACGGGGTTCGGCACAGATACGCAGTATTTT.

The V and J genes are TRBV5-1 and TRBJ1-1; D is ambiguous. The V end lost 2 bases, the J end lost 0 bases, and 5 bases lay between the germline ends. CDR3 size: 13 residues. Germline assignment: CDR1 SGHRS and CDR2 YFSETQ. The CDR3 DNA reads TGCGCCAGCAGCTTTCAGTTGAACACTGAAGCTTTCTTT. It is translated as CASSFQLNTEAFF. The variable domain in full, completed from reference TRBV5-1 and TRBJ1-1, reads KAGVTQTPRYLIKTRGQQVTLSCSPISGHRSVSWYQQTPGQGLQFLFEYFSETQRNKGNFPGRFSGRQFSNSRSEMNVSTLELGDSALYLCASSFQLNTEAFFGQGTRLTVV.

The V call is TRBV9, the J call TRBJ1-4; D may be TRBD1 (5 bases). The germline V gene has CDR1 SGDLS and CDR2 YYNGEE. There are 15 residues in the CDR3. The V end lost 2 bases, the J end lost 0 bases, and 8 bases lay between the germline ends. This chain's CDR3 is CASSVGGTTNEKLFF. The CDR3 nucleotides are TGTGCCAGCAGCGTTGGGGGGACAACTAATGAAAAACTGTTTTTT.

The V gene is TRBV10-3, the J gene TRBJ1-2; the D gene is possibly TRBD1 (5 bases). Germline V gene data show CDR1 as ENHRY and CDR2 as SYGVKD. This CDR3 comprises 13 residues. V gave up 10 bases and J gave up 4 bases, with 16 bases separating them. CDR3 amino acids: CASSVGTSYGYTF. In DNA, the CDR3 is TGTGCCAGCAGCGTAGGGACCTCCTATGGCTACACCTTC.

The chain links TRBV5-1 to TRBJ2-5; TRBD1 agrees at 9 bases. From germline, CDR1 is SGHRS and CDR2 YFSETQ. The V gene end was trimmed by 6 bases and the J gene end by 5 bases; junction bases not matched to a gene: 5. The CDR3 contains 13 residues. Here the CDR3 reads CASIRGTGETQYF. In DNA, the CDR3 is TGCGCCAGCATCCGGGGGACAGGGGAGACCCAGTACTTC.

This clone was found a few times. Its ends do not fully match the called genes, so a read error is possible. The chain joins TRBV10-3 to TRBJ2-7; 8 bases are shared with TRBD1. CDR1 is ENHRY, CDR2 SYGVKD, per germline. The CDR3 runs 16 residues. CDR3 in amino acids: CAISKSGTGTTYEQYF. CDR3 coding DNA: TGTGCCATCAGTAAGTCCGGGACAGGAACAACCTACGAGCAGTACTTC.

The rearrangement joins TRBV10-3 to TRBJ1-5; 8 nucleotides align to TRBD1. The CDR3 totals 14 residues. Trimming cost V 10 bases and J 1 base; bases outside gene matches: 6. The germline gives CDR1 ENHRY, CDR2 SYGVKD. The CDR3 reads CASRQGTSNQPQHF. The CDR3 DNA sequence: TGTGCCAGCAGACAGGGGACAAGCAATCAGCCCCAGCATTTT.

In regard to this clone: The sample carries other DNA sequences with the same CDR3. The chain joins TRBV11-2 to TRBJ2-3, with no clear D. Trimming shortened V by 5 bases and J by 3 bases, and 6 bases separated the two germline ends. CDR3 length equals 12 residues. Germline V gives CDR1 SGHAT, CDR2 FQNNGV. The CDR3 here is CASSPSTDTQYF. The DNA of the CDR3 is TGTGCCAGCAGCCCCTCAACAGATACGCAGTATTTT. Full variable domain (rest looked up from reference TRBV11-2 and TRBJ2-3): EAGVAQSPRYKIIEKRQSVAFWCNPISGHATLYWYQQILGQGPKLLIQFQNNGVVDDSQLPKDRFSAERLKGVDSTLKIQPAKLEDSAVYLCASSPSTDTQYFGPGTRLTVL.

This chain joins TRBV5-4 and TRBJ2-5, with 7 positions matching TRBD2. J gave up 5 bases and V 3 bases, and 10 bases lay outside the gene matches. This CDR3 contains 15 residues. Germline V gene data show CDR1 as SGHNT and CDR2 as YYREEE (reference sequence). CDR3 coding DNA: TGTGCCAGCAGCTCGAGACTAGCCCGGGGTGAGACCCAGTACTTC. As protein: CASSSRLARGETQYF. The variable domain in full, with the rest retrieved from reference TRBV5-4 and TRBJ2-5, is ETGVTQSPTHLIKTRGQQVTLRCSSQSGHNTVSWYQQALGQGPQFIFQYYREEENGRGNFPPRFSGLQFPNYSSELNVNALELDDSALYLCASSSRLARGETQYFGPGTRLLVL.

This clone was detected ten times or more. The genes are TRBV5-4 and TRBJ2-1; D assignment may be TRBD1 or TRBD2 (5 bases each). The germline CDR1 and CDR2 sequences are SGHNT and YYREEE (reference sequence). CDR3 length: 14 residues. The V gene lost 4 bases and the J gene lost 7 bases, with 15 bases spanning the gap. CDR3 loop: CASSVAGSSNEQFF. The CDR3 nucleotides read TGTGCCAGCAGCGTGGCAGGGAGTTCGAATGAGCAGTTCTTC.

In its sample, this clone was seen once. The chain links TRBV9 to TRBJ2-7, with 7 bases lining up with TRBD1. CDR3 size: 14 residues. CDR1 SGDLS and CDR2 YYNGEE come from the germline V gene. V trimming: 4 bases; J trimming: 2 bases; junction bases outside the gene matches: 6. Here the CDR3 reads CASSKRQGPYEQYF. The CDR3 coding sequence is TGTGCCAGCAGCAAGCGACAGGGTCCCTACGAGCAGTACTTC.

The table lists this clone with a few counts. Written as DNA, the CDR3 is TGCGCCAGCAGCCAAGAGCCCAGAGGCTACGAGCAGTACTTC. Its protein is CASSQEPRGYEQYF. The chain is built from TRBV4-3 and TRBJ2-7; no definite D call. The CDR3 covers 14 residues. Trimming shortened V by 0 bases and J by 3 bases, and 9 bases separated the two germline ends. In germline, CDR1 is LGHNA, CDR2 YSLEER.

V usage is TRBV7-2 and J usage is TRBJ2-5, with D maybe TRBD1 (5 bases). Germline V gene data show CDR1 as SGHTA and CDR2 as FQGNSA. V was shortened by 5 bases and J by 3 bases, with 10 bases between the two germline ends. The CDR3 has 13 residues. The CDR3 protein is CASSPSREETQYF. The CDR3 DNA follows: TGTGCCAGCAGCCCATCCAGGGAAGAGACCCAGTACTTC.

This clone was found a few times. This chain uses TRBV5-1 with TRBJ2-7; the match to TRBD1 covers 7 bases. The germline V gene encodes CDR1 SGHRS and CDR2 YFSETQ. Trimming took 4 bases from V and 0 from J; bases not matched to a gene: 13. The CDR3 has 17 residues. As DNA, the CDR3 is TGCGCCAGCAGCGTTGGACCCCAGGGACAGAGCTCCTACGAGCAGTACTTC. Encoded protein: CASSVGPQGQSSYEQYF.

The gene calls are TRBV6-6 and TRBJ2-1; 11 bases map to TRBD2. The CDR3 is 16 amino acids. V lost 2 bases to trimming and J lost 14 bases; unmatched junction nucleotides: 14. Germline CDR1 MNHNY, CDR2 SVGAGI (reference sequence). CDR3 sequence: CASSYPLTSGSSFEFF. DNA for the CDR3: TGTGCCAGCAGTTACCCGCTTACTAGCGGGAGTAGTTTTGAGTTCTTC.

The chain carries TRBV5-1 and TRBJ2-5; D is unresolved. The CDR3 has 15 residues. CDR1 SGHRS and CDR2 YFSETQ come from the germline V gene. V gave up 4 bases and J gave up 2 bases, with 15 bases separating them. Here the CDR3 reads CASSAGWSEQETQYF. DNA for the CDR3: TGCGCCAGCAGCGCCGGCTGGAGCGAGCAAGAGACCCAGTACTTC. The variable domain in full, completed from reference TRBV5-1 and TRBJ2-5, reads KAGVTQTPRYLIKTRGQQVTLSCSPISGHRSVSWYQQTPGQGLQFLFEYFSETQRNKGNFPGRFSGRQFSNSRSEMNVSTLELGDSALYLCASSAGWSEQETQYFGPGTRLLVL.

This clone was counted a few times. The chain employs TRBV5-1 and TRBJ1-1; 10 bases are shared with TRBD1. The CDR3 sequence is 14 residues long. V was clipped by 2 bases and J by 4 bases; unmatched bases: 2. Germline-derived CDR1 and CDR2 are SGHRS and YFSETQ. The CDR3 spells CASSFRDRGTEAFF. The DNA of the CDR3 is TGCGCCAGCAGCTTTCGGGACAGGGGCACTGAAGCTTTCTTT.

The chain carries TRBV29-1 and TRBJ2-3, with 10 bases identical to TRBD2. V shed 7 bases, J shed 2 bases, and the junction held 6 bases outside the gene matches. Looked up from germline, CDR1 is SQVTM and CDR2 is ANQGSEA. The CDR3 loop spans 14 amino acids. Here the CDR3 reads CSGGLAENTDTQYF. DNA of the CDR3: TGCAGCGGAGGACTAGCGGAGAACACAGATACGCAGTATTTT.

CDR3 residues: CAWRNTDTQYF. The CDR3 nucleotides are TGTGCCTGGAGAAACACAGATACGCAGTATTTT. The J gene is TRBJ2-3, the V gene TRBV30; D unresolved. Germline CDR1 is GTSNPN and CDR2 is SVGIG (reference sequence). CDR3 length: 11 residues. V lost 3 bases and J lost 2, with 3 bases in between.

This chain uses TRBV7-9 with TRBJ2-5; D unclear. Germline V gene data show CDR1 as SEHNR and CDR2 as FQNEAQ (reference sequence). Trimming removed 5 bases at V and 2 bases at J, with 9 bases between. The CDR3 has 13 residues. The CDR3, as DNA: TGTGCCAGCAGCCTGGATATTCAAGAGACCCAGTACTTC. It specifies CASSLDIQETQYF.

V gene TRBV7-2 combines with J gene TRBJ1-5; D is undetermined. Trimming shortened V by 2 bases and J by 4 bases, and 15 bases separated the two germline ends. The CDR3 spans 16 residues. Germline assignment: CDR1 SGHTA and CDR2 FQGNSA. The CDR3 spells CASSLRWRSTNQPQHF. DNA of the CDR3: TGTGCCAGCAGCTTACGGTGGCGGAGTACTAATCAGCCCCAGCATTTT.

The chain joins TRBV4-3 to TRBJ1-5, with D unresolved. Germline lookup yields CDR1 LGHNA and CDR2 YSLEER. With 0 bases removed from V and 11 bases from J, the gap between germline ends came to 11 bases. The CDR3 loop spans 13 amino acids. The CDR3 coding sequence is TGCGCCAGCAGCCAAGATGTGATCTCAGCCCAGCATTTT. Protein sequence: CASSQDVISAQHF.

The chain links TRBV7-8 to TRBJ2-1; D is undetermined. The CDR3 is 15 residues long. Germline lookup yields CDR1 SGHVS and CDR2 FQNEAQ. Trimming took off 4 bases at V and 3 bases at J, with 13 bases between the two ends. Here the CDR3 DNA reads TGTGCCAGCAGCTCCGATGGTTCCCGCTACAATGAGCAGTTCTTC. The encoded protein is CASSSDGSRYNEQFF. Supplemented by reference TRBV7-8 and TRBJ2-1, the full variable domain reads GAGVSQSPRYKVAKRGQDVALRCDPISGHVSLFWYQQALGQGPEFLTYFQNEAQLDKSGLPSDRFFAERPEGSVSTLKIQRTQQEDSAVYLCASSSDGSRYNEQFFGPGTRLTVL.